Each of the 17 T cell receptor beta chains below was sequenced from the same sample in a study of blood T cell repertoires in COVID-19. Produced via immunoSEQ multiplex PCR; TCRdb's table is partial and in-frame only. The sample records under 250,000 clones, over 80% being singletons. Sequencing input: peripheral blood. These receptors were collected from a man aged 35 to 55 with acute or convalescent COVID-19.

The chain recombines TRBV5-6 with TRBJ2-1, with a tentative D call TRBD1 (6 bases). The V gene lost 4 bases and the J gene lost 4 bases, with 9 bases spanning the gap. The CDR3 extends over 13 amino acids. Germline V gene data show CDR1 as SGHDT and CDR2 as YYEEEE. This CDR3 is CASSNQGYNEQFF. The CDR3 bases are TGTGCCAGCAGCAACCAGGGGTACAATGAGCAGTTCTTC.

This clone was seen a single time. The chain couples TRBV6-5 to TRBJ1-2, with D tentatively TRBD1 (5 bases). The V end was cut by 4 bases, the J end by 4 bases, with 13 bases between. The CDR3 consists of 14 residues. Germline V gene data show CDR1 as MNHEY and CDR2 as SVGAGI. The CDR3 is CASSSPGLAYGYTF. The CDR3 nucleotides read TGTGCCAGCAGTTCCCCGGGACTCGCCTATGGCTACACCTTC.

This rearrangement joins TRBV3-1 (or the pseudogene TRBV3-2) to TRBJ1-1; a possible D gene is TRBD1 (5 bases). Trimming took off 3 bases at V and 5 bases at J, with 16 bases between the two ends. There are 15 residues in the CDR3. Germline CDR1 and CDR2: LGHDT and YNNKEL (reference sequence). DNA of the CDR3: TGTGCCAGCAGCCATGCGGGACGGTTGAGAACTGAAGCTTTCTTT. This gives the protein CASSHAGRLRTEAFF.

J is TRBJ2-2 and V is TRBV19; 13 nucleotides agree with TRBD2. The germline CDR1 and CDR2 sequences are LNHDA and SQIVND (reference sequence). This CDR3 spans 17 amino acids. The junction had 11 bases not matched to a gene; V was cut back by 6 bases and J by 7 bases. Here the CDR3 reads CASSFPTSGRVGGELFF. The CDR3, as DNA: TGTGCCAGTAGCTTTCCTACTAGCGGGAGGGTCGGCGGGGAGCTGTTTTTT.

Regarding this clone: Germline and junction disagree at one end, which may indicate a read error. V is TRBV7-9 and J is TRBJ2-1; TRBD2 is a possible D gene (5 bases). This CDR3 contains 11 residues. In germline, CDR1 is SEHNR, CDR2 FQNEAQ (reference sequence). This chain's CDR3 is CASSLSREEIF. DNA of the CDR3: TGTGCCAGCAGCTTATCGAGGGAAGAGATCTTC.

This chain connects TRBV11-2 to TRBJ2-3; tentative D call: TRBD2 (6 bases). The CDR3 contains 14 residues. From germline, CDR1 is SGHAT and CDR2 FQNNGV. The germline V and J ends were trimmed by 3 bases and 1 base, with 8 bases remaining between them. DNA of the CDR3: TGTGCCAGCAGCTTTGAGCGGGGCACAGATACGCAGTATTTT. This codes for CASSFERGTDTQYF. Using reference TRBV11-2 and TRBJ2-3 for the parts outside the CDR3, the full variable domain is EAGVAQSPRYKIIEKRQSVAFWCNPISGHATLYWYQQILGQGPKLLIQFQNNGVVDDSQLPKDRFSAERLKGVDSTLKIQPAKLEDSAVYLCASSFERGTDTQYFGPGTRLTVL.

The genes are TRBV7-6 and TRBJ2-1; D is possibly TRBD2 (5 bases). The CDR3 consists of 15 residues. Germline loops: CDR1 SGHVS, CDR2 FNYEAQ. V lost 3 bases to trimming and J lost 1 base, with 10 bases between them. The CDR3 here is CASSFQRGSYNEQFF. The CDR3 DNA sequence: TGTGCCAGCAGCTTCCAACGCGGGTCCTACAATGAGCAGTTCTTC.

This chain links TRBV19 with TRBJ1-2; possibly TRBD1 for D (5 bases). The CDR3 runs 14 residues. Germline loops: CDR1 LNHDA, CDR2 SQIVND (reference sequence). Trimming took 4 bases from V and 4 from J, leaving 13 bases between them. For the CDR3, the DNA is TGTGCCAGTAGTACCGGGGGGACCTTCTATGGCTACACCTTC. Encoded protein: CASSTGGTFYGYTF. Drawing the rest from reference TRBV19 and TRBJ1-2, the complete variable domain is DGGITQSPKYLFRKEGQNVTLSCEQNLNHDAMYWYRQDPGQGLRLIYYSQIVNDFQKGDIAEGYSVSREKKESFPLTVTSAQKNPTAFYLCASSTGGTFYGYTFGSGTRLTVV.

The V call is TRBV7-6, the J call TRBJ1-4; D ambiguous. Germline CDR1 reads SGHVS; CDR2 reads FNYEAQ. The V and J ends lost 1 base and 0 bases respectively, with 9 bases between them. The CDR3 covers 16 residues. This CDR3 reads CASSLEPGSTNEKLFF. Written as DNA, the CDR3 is TGTGCCAGCAGCTTAGAGCCAGGATCAACTAATGAAAAACTGTTTTTT.

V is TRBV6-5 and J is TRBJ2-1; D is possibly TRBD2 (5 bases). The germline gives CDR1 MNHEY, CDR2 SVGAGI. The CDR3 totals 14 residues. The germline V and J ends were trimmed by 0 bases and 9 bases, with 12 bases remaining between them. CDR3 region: CASSYSASHVEQFF. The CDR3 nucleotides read TGTGCCAGCAGTTACTCAGCTAGCCACGTTGAGCAGTTCTTC.

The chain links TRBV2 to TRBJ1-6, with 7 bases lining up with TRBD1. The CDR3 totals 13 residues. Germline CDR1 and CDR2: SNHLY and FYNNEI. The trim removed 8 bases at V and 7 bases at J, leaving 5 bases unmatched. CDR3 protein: CASGGQENSPLHF. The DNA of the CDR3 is TGTGCCAGCGGAGGACAGGAGAATTCACCCCTCCACTTT.

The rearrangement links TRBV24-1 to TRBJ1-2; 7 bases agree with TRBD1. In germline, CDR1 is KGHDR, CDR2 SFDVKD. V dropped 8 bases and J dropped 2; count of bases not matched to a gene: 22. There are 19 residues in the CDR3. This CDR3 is CATTIFRDSVLSVNYGYTF. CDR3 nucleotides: TGTGCCACCACCATTTTCCGGGACAGCGTATTGTCGGTGAACTATGGCTACACCTTC.

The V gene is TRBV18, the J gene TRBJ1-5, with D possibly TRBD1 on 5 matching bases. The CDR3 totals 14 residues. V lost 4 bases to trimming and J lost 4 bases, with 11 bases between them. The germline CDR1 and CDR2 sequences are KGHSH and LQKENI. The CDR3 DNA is TGTGCCAGCTCACAAACCCGGGGGAATCAGCCCCAGCATTTT. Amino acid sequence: CASSQTRGNQPQHF. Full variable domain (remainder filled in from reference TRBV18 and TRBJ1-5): NAGVMQNPRHLVRRRGQEARLRCSPMKGHSHVYWYRQLPEEGLKFMVYLQKENIIDESGMPKERFSAEFPKEGPSILRIQQVVRGDSAAYFCASSQTRGNQPQHFGDGTRLSIL.

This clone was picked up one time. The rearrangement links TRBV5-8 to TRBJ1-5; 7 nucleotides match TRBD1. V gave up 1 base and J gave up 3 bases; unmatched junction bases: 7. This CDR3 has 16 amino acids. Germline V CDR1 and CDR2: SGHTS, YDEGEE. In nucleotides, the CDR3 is TGTGCCAGCAGCTTGTATTGGGACAGCCACAATCAGCCCCAGCATTTT. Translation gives CASSLYWDSHNQPQHF. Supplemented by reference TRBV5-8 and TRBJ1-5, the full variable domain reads EAGVTQSPTHLIKTRGQQATLRCSPISGHTSVYWYQQALGLGLQFLLWYDEGEERNRGNFPPRFSGRQFPNYSSELNVNALELEDSALYLCASSLYWDSHNQPQHFGDGTRLSIL.

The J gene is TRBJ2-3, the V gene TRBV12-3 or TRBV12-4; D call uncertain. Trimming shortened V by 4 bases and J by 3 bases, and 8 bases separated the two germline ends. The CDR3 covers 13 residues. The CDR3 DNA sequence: TGTGCCAGCAGTTATGGCAGTACAGATACGCAGTATTTT. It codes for CASSYGSTDTQYF.

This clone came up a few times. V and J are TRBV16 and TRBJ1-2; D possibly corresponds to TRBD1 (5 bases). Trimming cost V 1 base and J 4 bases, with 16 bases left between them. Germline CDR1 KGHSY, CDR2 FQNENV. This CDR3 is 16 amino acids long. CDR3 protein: CASSQYRGPSGYGYTF. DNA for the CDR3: TGTGCCAGCAGCCAATATAGGGGCCCCTCTGGCTATGGCTACACCTTC.

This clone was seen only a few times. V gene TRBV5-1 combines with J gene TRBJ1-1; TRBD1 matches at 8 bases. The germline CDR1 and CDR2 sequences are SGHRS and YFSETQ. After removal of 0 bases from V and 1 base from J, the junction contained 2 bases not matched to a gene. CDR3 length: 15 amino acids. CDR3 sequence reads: CASSLDQGANTEAFF. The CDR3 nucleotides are TGCGCCAGCAGCTTGGACCAGGGGGCGAACACTGAAGCTTTCTTT. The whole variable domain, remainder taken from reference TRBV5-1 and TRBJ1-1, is KAGVTQTPRYLIKTRGQQVTLSCSPISGHRSVSWYQQTPGQGLQFLFEYFSETQRNKGNFPGRFSGRQFSNSRSEMNVSTLELGDSALYLCASSLDQGANTEAFFGQGTRLTVV.